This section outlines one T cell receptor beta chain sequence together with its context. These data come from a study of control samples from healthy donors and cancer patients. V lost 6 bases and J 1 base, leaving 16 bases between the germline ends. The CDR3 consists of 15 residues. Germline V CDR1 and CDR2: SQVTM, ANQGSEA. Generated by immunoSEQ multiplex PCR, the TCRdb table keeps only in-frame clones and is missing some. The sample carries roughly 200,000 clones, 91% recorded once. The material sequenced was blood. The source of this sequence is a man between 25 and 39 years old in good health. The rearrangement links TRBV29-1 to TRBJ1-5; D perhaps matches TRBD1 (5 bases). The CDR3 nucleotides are TGCAGCGTCCAGAACACCGGGGCCAGCAATCAGCCCCAGCATTTT. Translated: CSVQNTGASNQPQHF.